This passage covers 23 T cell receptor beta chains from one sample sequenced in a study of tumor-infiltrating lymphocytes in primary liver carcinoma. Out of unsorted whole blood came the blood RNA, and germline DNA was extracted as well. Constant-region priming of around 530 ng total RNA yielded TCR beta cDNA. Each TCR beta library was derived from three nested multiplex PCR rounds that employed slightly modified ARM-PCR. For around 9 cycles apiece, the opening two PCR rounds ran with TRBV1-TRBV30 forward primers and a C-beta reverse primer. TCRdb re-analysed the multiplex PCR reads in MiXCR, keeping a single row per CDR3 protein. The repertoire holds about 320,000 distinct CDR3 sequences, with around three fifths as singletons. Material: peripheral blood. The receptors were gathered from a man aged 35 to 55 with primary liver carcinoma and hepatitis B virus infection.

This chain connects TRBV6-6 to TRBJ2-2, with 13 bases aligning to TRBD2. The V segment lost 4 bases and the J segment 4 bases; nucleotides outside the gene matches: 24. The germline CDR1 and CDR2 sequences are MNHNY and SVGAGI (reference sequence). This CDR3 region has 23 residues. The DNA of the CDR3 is TGTGCCAGCAGTTTCCTCCCTAGGGAGGGAACTAGCGGGAGGGTACGTGGCACCGGGGAGCTGTTTTTT. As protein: CASSFLPREGTSGRVRGTGELFF.

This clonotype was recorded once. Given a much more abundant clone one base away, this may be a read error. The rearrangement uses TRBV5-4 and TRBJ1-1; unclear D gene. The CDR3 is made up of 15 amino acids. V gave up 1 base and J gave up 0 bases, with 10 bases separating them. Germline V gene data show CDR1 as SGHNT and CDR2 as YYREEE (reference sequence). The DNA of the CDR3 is TGTGCCAGCAGCTTGTTGGAGGGCCTGAACACTGAAGCTTTCTTT. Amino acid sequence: CASSLLEGLNTEAFF.

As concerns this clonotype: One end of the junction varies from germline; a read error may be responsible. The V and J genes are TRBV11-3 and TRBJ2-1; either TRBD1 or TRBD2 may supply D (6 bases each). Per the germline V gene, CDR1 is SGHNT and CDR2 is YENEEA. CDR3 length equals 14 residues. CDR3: CVSGLGGTATEQFF. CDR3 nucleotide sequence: TGTGTCAGCGGCTTAGGGGGGACCGCCACTGAGCAGTTCTTC.

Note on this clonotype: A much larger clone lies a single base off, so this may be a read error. DNA of the CDR3: TGTGCCTGCAGTCGACAGGGGACAGTGGACGAGCAGTACTTC. Its protein product is CACSRQGTVDEQYF. The chain couples TRBV12-3 or TRBV12-4 to TRBJ2-7, with 8 bases matching TRBD1. The CDR3 is 14 amino acids.

The chain's CDR3 is CASSLRDLPWSETQYF. CDR3 nucleotide sequence: TGTGCCAGCAGTTTACGGGACCTCCCATGGTCAGAGACCCAGTACTTC. This chain connects TRBV6-6 to TRBJ2-5; D assignment may be TRBD1 or TRBD2 (5 bases each). Germline CDR1 is MNHNY and CDR2 is SVGAGI (reference sequence). V shed 4 bases and J shed 4 bases, with 19 bases lying between them. This CDR3 comprises 16 residues.

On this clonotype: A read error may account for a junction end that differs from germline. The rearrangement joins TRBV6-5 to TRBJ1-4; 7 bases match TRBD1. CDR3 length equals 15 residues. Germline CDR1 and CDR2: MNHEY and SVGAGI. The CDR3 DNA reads TGTGCCAACAGACAGGGAAGAGCAACTAATGAAAGACTGTTTTTT. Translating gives CANRQGRATNERLFF.

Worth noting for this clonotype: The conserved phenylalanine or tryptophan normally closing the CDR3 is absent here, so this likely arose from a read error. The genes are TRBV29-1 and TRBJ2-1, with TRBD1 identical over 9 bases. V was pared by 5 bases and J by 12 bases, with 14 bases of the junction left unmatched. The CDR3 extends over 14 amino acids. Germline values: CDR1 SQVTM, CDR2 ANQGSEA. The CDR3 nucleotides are TGCAGCGTTCTCCGGACAGGGGTGAAGGGTGGGCAGTTCTCC. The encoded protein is CSVLRTGVKGGQFS.

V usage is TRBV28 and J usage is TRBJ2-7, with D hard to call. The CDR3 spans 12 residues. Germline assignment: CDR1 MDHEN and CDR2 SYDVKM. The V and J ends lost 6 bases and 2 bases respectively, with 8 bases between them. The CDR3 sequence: CASSSGPYEQYF. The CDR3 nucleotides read TGTGCCAGCAGCTCGGGTCCCTACGAGCAGTACTTC.

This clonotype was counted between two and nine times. The CDR3 is CSARETGRSNQPQHF. The CDR3 coding sequence is TGCAGTGCTAGAGAAACAGGGAGGAGCAATCAGCCCCAGCATTTT. This rearrangement joins TRBV20-1 to TRBJ1-5; TRBD1 is a possible D gene (6 bases). Germline V lookup: CDR1 DFQATT, CDR2 SNEGSKA (reference sequence). V gave up 0 bases and J gave up 1 base, with 10 bases separating them. The CDR3 has 15 residues.

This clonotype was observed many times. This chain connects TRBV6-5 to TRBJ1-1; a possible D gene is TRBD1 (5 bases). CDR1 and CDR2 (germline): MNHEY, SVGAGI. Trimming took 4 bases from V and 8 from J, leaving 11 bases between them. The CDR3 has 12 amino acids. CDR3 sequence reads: CASSWGGGEAFF. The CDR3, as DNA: TGTGCCAGCAGTTGGGGGGGGGGGGAAGCTTTCTTT.

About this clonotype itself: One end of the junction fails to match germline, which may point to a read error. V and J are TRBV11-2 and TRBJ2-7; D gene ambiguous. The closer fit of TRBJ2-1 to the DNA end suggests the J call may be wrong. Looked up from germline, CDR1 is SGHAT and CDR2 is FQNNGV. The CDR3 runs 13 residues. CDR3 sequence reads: CANSFGQLYEQFF. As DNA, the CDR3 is TGTGCCAACAGCTTTGGCCAGCTCTACGAGCAGTTCTTC.

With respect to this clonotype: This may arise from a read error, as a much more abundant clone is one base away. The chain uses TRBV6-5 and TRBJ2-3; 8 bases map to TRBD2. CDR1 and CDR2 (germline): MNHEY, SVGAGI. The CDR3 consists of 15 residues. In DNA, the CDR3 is TGTGCCAGCAGTCCGATCAGCGGGAGAACAGATACGAAGTATTTT. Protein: CASSPISGRTDTKYF.

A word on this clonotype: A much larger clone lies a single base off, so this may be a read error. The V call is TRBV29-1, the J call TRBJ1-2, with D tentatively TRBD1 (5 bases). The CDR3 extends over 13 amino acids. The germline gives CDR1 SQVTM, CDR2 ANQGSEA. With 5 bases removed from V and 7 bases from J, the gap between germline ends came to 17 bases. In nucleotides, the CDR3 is TGCAGCGTTAGGTATATCCGGGACTCTGGCTACACCTTC. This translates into CSVRYIRDSGYTF.

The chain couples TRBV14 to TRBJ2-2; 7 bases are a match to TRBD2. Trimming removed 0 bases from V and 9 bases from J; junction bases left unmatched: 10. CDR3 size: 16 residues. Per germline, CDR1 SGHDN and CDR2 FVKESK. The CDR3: CASSQERLADTRELFF. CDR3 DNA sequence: TGTGCCAGCAGCCAAGAAAGACTAGCTGATACCAGGGAGCTGTTTTTT.

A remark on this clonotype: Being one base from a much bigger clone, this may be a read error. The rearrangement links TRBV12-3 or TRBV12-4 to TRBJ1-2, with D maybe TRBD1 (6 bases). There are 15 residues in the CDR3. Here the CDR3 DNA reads TGTGCCAGCAGGCAGGCGGCAGGGGCTAAATATGGCTACACCTTC. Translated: CASRQAAGAKYGYTF.

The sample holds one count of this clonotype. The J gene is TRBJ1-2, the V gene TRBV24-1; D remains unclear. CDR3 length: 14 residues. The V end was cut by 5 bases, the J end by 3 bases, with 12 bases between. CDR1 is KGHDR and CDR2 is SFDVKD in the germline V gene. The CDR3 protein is CATSALDGDYGYTF. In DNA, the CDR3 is TGTGCCACCAGTGCCTTAGACGGGGACTATGGCTACACCTTC.

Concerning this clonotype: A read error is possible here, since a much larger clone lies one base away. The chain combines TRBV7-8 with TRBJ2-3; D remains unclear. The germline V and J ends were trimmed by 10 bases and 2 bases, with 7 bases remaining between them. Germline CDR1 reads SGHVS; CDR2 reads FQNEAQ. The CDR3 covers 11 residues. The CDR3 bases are TGTGCCAACACCGACACAGATACGCAGTATTTT. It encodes CANTDTDTQYF.

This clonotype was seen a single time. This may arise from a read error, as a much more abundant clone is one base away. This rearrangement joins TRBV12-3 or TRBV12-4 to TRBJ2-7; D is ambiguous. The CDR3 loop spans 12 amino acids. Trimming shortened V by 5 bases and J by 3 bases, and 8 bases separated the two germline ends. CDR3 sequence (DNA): TGTGCCAGCAGTCCCGAGAACTACGAGCAGTACTTC. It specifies CASSPENYEQYF.

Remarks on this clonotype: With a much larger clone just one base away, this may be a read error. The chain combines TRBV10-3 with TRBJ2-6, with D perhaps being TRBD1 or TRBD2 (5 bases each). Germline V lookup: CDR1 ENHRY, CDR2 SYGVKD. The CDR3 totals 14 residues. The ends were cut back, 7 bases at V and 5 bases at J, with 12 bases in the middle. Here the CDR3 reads CAIKAGSRANVLTF. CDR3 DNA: TGTGCCATCAAGGCAGGGAGCAGGGCCAACGTCCTGACTTTC.

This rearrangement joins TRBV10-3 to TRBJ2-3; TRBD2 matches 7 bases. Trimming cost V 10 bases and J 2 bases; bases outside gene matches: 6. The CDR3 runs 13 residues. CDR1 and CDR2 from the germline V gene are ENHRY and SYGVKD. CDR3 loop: CATSGGNTDTQYF. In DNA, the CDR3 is TGTGCCACCTCCGGGGGGAACACAGATACGCAGTATTTT.

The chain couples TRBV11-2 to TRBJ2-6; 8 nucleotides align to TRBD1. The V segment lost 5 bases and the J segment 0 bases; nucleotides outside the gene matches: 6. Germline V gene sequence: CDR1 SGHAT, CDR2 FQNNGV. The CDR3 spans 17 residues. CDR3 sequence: CASSEKTGASGANVLTF. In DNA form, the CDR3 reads TGTGCCAGCAGCGAGAAGACAGGGGCCTCTGGGGCCAACGTCCTGACTTTC.

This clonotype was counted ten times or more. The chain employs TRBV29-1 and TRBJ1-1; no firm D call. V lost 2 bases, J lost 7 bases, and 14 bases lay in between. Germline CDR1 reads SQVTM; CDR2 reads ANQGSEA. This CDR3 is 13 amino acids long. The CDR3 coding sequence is TGCAGCGTTGAATTTGCGACTGCACGTGAAGCTTTCTTT. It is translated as CSVEFATAREAFF.

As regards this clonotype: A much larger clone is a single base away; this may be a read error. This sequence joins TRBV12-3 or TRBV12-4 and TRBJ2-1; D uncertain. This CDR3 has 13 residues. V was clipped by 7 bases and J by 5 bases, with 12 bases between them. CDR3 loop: CASTFGRDNEQFF. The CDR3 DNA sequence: TGTGCCAGCACTTTTGGCAGAGACAATGAGCAGTTCTTC.